This TCR beta chain derives from a study of T cell repertoires in cytomegalovirus infection (dated by TCRdb to between 2018 and 2020). The study in broad terms: Because public TCR beta signatures pointed to carriage of CMV infection together with the matching HLA type, the HLA type of each donor mattered for the analysis.

TCRdb shows the sequencer as Illumina HiSeq 1500. Using fastp trimming at Q25 and MiXCR clonotype assembly, TCRdb reanalyzed the public sequencing data and kept in-frame beta chains. One record per CDR3 amino acid sequence lists the most common genes and DNA. The sample table lists 200,000 or so distinct CDR3 sequences, roughly a fifth of them with a count of one. Under 3.5% of the sample is in the top ten clones. Beyond this particular receptor, the publication reports: The ex vivo response was dominated by HLA-C-restricted CMV-specific TCR beta clonotypes, which also provided the single most frequent clonotype in two of eight donors. In both this cohort and an independent roughly 360-donor cohort, the cumulative frequency of public TCR beta family members distinguished carriers of CMV infection plus the relevant HLA type.

About this clonotype: Its antigen remains undetermined. No clone much larger than this one lies a single base away; base qualities are absent.

CDR1 and CDR2, per the germline V gene, are SGHAT and FQNNGV. At the junction V is shortened by 4 bases and J by 7 bases, with 16 bases in between. From its cysteine to its phenylalanine, the CDR3 spans 15 amino acids. This entry keeps only the CDR3 DNA: 45 bases, framed from base 1. The TCR was taken from a human donor in good health (CMV status not recorded). Some clones in this sample may be carry-over from other donors' samples. Material: PBMCs. In this chain, TRBV11-2 is recombined with TRBJ1-4; TRBD1 is a weak D gene call, 6 bases matching. The CDR3 protein: CASSWGGGAGEKLFF. The DNA reads TGTGCCAGCAGCTGGGGGGGGGGCGCAGGTGAAAAACTGTTTTTT.